This TCR beta chain derives from a study of blood T cell repertoires in COVID-19 (dated by TCRdb to about 2020). Regarding the research as a whole: Samples from collaborators originated in the United States, Italy and Spain and spanned both the acute and convalescent phases of COVID-19. The material from the prospective study consisted of cDNA or gDNA derived from T cells, B-cell-depleted T cells, or PBMCs. The dataset comprised deeply sampled blood TCRbeta repertoires from subjects exposed to, actively infected with, or recovered from COVID-19. The sample metadata nearly always contained a de-identified subject ID, COVID-19 status, age in years and sex. The repertoires were made available in a free public database intended to serve as a resource for research on the immune response to SARS-CoV-2. Where HLA class I and class II types were available, the types were taken from metadata supplied by the sample provider, not from assay-based typing. The samples were drawn from the first 160 participants of the ongoing ImmuneRACE study and from 1,254 subjects provided by 6 global collaborators. What the authors observed across the whole study: How much clinical and demographic metadata was included differed by source and by participant, and the metadata was provided uncurated.

In regard to this clone: What this receptor recognizes is not known. No qualities accompany the bases; no much larger clone lies one base away.

TCRbeta CDR3 regions were amplified from genomic DNA using the immunoSEQ Assay, a bias-controlled multiplex PCR. On the study's bioinformatics: Nucleated cell counts per sample were estimated from amplification of reference gene primers within the assay. To quantify the absolute abundance of each unique TCRbeta CDR3 rearrangement, sequence reads were collapsed and filtered. For each sample, productive Simpson clonality was calculated by taking the square root of Simpson's diversity index across productive rearrangements. TCRdb holds this immuneACCESS table with in-frame rearrangements only. Some clones are missing; in checked studies, unresolved V genes explain under half, and the rest has no known cause. The V and J calls and clone size are taken from that table; D and trimming were inferred from the DNA. In all, the sample holds 410,000 or so clones, and about 88% of those were seen once. Approximately 1.5% of the sample is taken by the ten largest.

At one collaborating source in Seattle, patients were enrolled during active infection and were followed longitudinally through the course of disease. Whole blood was collected in K2EDTA tubes by collaborating institutions according to the institutions' own protocols. Collaborator samples were shipped for TCRbeta analysis as frozen whole blood, isolated PBMCs, or DNA extracted from either sample type. Specimen: peripheral blood. This TCR was sampled from a woman aged 40 to 50 with COVID-19, enrolled during active disease.

Read as DNA, the sequence is TGCAGCGTTGATGATGGGGCTTCGAAGACCCAGTACTTC. It is translated as CSVDDGASKTQYF. The chain is encoded by TRBV29-1 joined to TRBJ2-5, with TRBD1 perhaps the D gene, on 5 matching bases. Deletion took 3 bases off V and 6 bases off J, with a span of 14 bases between the germline ends. In the germline V gene, CDR1 corresponds to SQVTM and CDR2 to ANQGSEA. Including cysteine and phenylalanine, the CDR3 has 13 amino acids. The DNA shown is the 39-base CDR3, in frame from base 1.